This TCR beta chain was found in a study of CD8+ T cells in alopecia areata. Study results and limitations: Resident alphabeta T cells of normal skin are also sequenced in scalp samples.

cDNA prepared by RNA extraction and subsequent reverse transcription served as the template for sequencing. The data were produced by immunoSEQ multiplex PCR, yet TCRdb's version contains in-frame clones alone and is incomplete. Here the sample spans some 170,000 clones, less than 75% being singletons. On this clone itself: Antigen specificity is unknown.

CDR3 size: 12 residues. Germline CDR1 and CDR2: SGHVS and FQNEAQ. Trimming removed 5 bases at V and 9 bases at J, with 11 bases between. The sequenced sample was CD8+ T cells sorted from blood, obtained at week 0. The clonotype comes from a human donor with alopecia areata. The rearrangement uses TRBV7-8 and TRBJ1-5; D is unclear. The CDR3 nucleotides are TGTGCCAGCAGCCCCCATCCCAGGCCCCAGCATTTT. Translated: CASSPHPRPQHF.